Below, 3 T cell receptor beta chains from the same sample are listed, as sequenced in a study of shared clonotypes between healthy human individuals. Assay: immunoSEQ multiplex PCR; the TCRdb copy retains only in-frame clones and omits some. The table records millions of clones, approximately 95% of them present only once. Sequenced: naive CD4+ T cells from PBMCs. The subset here: CD45RA+ positively selected. The receptors derive from a man aged 18 to 29 in good health. Some clones in this sample may be carry-over from other donors' samples.

This clone came up once. The genes are TRBV7-3 and TRBJ2-7, with 9 bases lining up with TRBD1. Germline-derived CDR1 and CDR2 are SGHTA and FQGTGA. This CDR3 region has 15 residues. Trimming removed 2 bases from V and 0 bases from J; junction bases left unmatched: 2. Here the CDR3 reads CASSLGGQGSYEQYF. The CDR3 DNA reads TGTGCCAGCAGCTTAGGGGGACAGGGCTCCTACGAGCAGTACTTC.

CDR3 amino acids: CASRDARVGYGYTF. CDR3 sequence (DNA): TGTGCCAGCAGAGACGCCAGGGTCGGCTATGGCTACACCTTC. The chain joins TRBV6-5 to TRBJ1-2; maybe TRBD1 (5 bases). Trimming left V 6 bases short and J 4 bases short, with 15 bases between. The CDR3 spans 14 residues. Looked up from germline, CDR1 is MNHEY and CDR2 is SVGAGI.

The chain has TRBV29-1 and TRBJ1-1; D might be TRBD1 (6 bases). From germline, CDR1 is SQVTM and CDR2 ANQGSEA. The CDR3 covers 14 residues. The germline V and J ends were trimmed by 2 bases and 5 bases, with 15 bases remaining between them. CDR3: CSVERGLRGTEAFF. CDR3 in DNA: TGCAGCGTTGAACGGGGGCTGAGGGGAACTGAAGCTTTCTTT.